This T cell receptor (beta chain) was recorded in a study of blood T cells in healthy people across ages. Looking at the study overall: Template switching captured about one barcoded beta molecule per two T cells.

As concerns this clonotype: What it binds is unknown.

With a J-beta primer mix and a sample-barcoded 5' primer, a second PCR ran about 7 to 11 cycles. One entry per CDR3 protein, called by TCRdb with MiXCR from the 5' RACE reads. The top ten clones hold 25% to 35% of a sample with 890,000 or so distinct CDR3 sequences, approximately 67% of them seen once. The CDR3 is 16 amino acids. V gave up 0 bases and J gave up 6 bases, with 15 bases separating them. Looked up from germline, CDR1 is SGHTA and CDR2 is FQGNSA. General study points: Long-lived and aged donors differed, with more naive CD4+ cells and higher diversity in the long-lived. As age increased, TCR beta diversity per million T cells fell in a roughly linear fashion.

The receptor was derived from a man aged 25-40 years in good health. The specimen was blood. The chain has TRBV7-2 and TRBJ2-1, with D unclear. Written as DNA, the CDR3 is TGTGCCAGCAGCTTAGCGCGTACGGGCCACCTCAATGAGCAGTTCTTC. It encodes CASSLARTGHLNEQFF.